This TCR beta chain was recovered during a study of blood T cell repertoires in COVID-19. Trimming cost V 0 bases and J 4 bases, with 10 bases left between them. CDR3 length equals 14 residues. Germline V lookup: CDR1 SGHRS, CDR2 YFSETQ. Some clones are missing from TCRdb's copy, which holds only in-frame ones; the method was immunoSEQ multiplex PCR. The sample shows about 270,000 clones, roughly 80% of them seen only once. V and J are TRBV5-1 and TRBJ1-1, with D uncertain. This sequence originates from a woman between 50 and 59 years old with active or convalescent COVID-19. The specimen sequenced was peripheral blood. CDR3 residues: CASSLGVGGTEAFF. The CDR3 DNA is TGCGCCAGCAGCTTGGGTGTAGGAGGCACTGAAGCTTTCTTT.